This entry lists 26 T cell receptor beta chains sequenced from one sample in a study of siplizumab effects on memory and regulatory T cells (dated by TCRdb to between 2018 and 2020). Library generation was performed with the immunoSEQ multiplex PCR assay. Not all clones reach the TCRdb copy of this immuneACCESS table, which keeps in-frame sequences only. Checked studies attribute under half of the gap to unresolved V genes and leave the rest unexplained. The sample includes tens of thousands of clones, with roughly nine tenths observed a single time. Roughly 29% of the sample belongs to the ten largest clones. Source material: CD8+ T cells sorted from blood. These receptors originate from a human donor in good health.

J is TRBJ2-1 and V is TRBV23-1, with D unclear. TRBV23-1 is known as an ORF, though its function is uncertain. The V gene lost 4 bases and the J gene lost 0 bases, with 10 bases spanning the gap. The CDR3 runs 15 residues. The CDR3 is CASSRRWSSYNEQFF. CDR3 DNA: TGCGCCAGCAGTCGTAGGTGGAGCTCCTACAATGAGCAGTTCTTC.

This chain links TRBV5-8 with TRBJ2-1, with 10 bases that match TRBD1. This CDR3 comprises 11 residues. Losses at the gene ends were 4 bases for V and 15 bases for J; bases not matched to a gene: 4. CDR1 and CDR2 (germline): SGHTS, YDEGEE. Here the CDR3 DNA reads TGTGCCAGCAGCATCTGGGACAGGGGGTTCTTC. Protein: CASSIWDRGFF.

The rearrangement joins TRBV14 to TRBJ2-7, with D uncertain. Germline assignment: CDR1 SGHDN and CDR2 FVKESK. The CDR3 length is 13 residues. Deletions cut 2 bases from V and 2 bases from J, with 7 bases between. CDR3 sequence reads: CASSQLTTYEQYF. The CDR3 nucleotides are TGTGCCAGCAGCCAACTTACAACCTACGAGCAGTACTTC.

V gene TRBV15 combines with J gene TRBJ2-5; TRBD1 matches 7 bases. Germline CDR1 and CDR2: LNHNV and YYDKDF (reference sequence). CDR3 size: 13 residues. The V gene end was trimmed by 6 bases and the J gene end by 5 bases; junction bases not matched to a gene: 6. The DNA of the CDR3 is TGTGCCACCAGACAGGGACAGTGGGAGACCCAGTACTTC. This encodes CATRQGQWETQYF.

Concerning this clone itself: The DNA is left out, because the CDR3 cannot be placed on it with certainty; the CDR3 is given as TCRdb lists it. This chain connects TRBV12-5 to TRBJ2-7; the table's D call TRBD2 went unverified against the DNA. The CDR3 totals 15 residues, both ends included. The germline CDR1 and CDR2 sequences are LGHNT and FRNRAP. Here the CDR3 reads CASGLGMGGVYEQYF.

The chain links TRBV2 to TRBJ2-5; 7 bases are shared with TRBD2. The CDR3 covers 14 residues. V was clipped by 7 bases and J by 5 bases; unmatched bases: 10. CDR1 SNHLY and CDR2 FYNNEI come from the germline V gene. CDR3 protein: CASTRTSERETQYF. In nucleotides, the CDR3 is TGTGCCAGCACGAGAACTAGCGAAAGGGAGACCCAGTACTTC.

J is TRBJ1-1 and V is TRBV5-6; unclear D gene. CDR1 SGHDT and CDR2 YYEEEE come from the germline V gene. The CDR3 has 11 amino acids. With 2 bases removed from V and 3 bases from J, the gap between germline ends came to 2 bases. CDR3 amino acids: CASSFYTEAFF. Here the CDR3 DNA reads TGTGCCAGCAGCTTTTACACTGAAGCTTTCTTT.

CDR3 residues: CASSQGWTYYNEQFF. DNA of the CDR3: TGCGCCAGCAGCCAAGGTTGGACCTACTACAATGAGCAGTTCTTC. This sequence joins TRBV4-1 and TRBJ2-1; D unclear. The length of the CDR3 is 15 residues. CDR1 is MGHRA, CDR2 YSYEKL, per germline. Trimming took off 1 base at V and 3 bases at J, with 10 bases between the two ends.

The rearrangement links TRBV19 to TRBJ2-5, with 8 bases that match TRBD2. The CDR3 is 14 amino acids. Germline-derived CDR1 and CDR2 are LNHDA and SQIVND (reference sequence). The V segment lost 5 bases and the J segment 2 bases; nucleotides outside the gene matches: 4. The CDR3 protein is CASSPREGQETQYF. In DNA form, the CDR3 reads TGTGCCAGTAGTCCCCGGGAGGGACAAGAGACCCAGTACTTC.

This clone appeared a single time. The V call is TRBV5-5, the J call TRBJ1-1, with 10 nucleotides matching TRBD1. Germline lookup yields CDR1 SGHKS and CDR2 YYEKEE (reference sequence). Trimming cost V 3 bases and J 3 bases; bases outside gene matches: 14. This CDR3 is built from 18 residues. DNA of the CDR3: TGTGCCAGCAGCTCCGTCCCGGGACAGGGGTCACTGTACACTGAAGCTTTCTTT. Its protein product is CASSSVPGQGSLYTEAFF.

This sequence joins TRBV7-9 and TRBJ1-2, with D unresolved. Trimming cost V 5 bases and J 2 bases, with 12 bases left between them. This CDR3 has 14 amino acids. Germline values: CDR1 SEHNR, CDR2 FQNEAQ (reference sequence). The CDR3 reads CASSPSTENYGYTF. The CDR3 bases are TGTGCCAGCAGCCCCTCGACCGAGAACTATGGCTACACCTTC.

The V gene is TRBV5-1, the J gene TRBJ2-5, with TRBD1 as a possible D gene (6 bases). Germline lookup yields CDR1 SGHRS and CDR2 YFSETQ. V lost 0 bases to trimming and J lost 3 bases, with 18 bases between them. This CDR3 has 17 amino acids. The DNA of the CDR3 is TGCGCCAGCAGCTTGGAGGGGTCAGGGGTTCGCGAAGAGACCCAGTACTTC. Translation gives CASSLEGSGVREETQYF. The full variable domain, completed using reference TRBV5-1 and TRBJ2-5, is KAGVTQTPRYLIKTRGQQVTLSCSPISGHRSVSWYQQTPGQGLQFLFEYFSETQRNKGNFPGRFSGRQFSNSRSEMNVSTLELGDSALYLCASSLEGSGVREETQYFGPGTRLLVL.

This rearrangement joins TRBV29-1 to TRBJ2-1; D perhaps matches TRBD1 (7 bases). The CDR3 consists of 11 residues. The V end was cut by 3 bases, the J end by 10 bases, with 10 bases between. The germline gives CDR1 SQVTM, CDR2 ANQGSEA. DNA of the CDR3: TGCAGCGTTGATCAGGGGGGCGAGCAGTTCTTC. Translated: CSVDQGGEQFF.

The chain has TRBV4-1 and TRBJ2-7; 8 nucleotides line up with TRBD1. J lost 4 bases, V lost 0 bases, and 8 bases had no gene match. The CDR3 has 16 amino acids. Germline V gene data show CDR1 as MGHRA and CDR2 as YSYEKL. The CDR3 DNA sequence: TGCGCCAGCAGCCAAGATGGGACAGGCCCTTTGTACGAGCAGTACTTC. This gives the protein CASSQDGTGPLYEQYF.

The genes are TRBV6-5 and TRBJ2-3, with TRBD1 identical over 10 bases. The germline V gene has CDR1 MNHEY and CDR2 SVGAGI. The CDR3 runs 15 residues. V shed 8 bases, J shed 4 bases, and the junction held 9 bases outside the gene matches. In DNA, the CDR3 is TGTGCCAGCCTTCCTGACAGGGGGCATGCAGATACGCAGTATTTT. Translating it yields CASLPDRGHADTQYF.

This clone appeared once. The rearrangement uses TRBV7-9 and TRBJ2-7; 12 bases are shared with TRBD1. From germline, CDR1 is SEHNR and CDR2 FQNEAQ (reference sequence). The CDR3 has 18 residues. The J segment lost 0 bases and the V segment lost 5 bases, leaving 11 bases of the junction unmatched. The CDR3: CASSRGGQGALSSYEQYF. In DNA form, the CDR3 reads TGTGCCAGCAGCCGAGGGGGACAGGGGGCCTTAAGCTCCTACGAGCAGTACTTC.

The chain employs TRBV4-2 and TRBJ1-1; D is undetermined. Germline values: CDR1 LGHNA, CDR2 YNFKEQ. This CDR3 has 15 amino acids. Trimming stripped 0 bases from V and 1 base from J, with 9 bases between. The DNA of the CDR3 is TGTGCCAGCAGCCAAGAAGACGTGGAGAACACTGAAGCTTTCTTT. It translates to CASSQEDVENTEAFF.

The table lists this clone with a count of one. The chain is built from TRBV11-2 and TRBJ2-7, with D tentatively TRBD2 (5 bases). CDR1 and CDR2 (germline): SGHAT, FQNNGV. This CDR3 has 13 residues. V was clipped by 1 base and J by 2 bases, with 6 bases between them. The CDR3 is CASSLGLTYEQYF. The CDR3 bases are TGTGCCAGCAGCTTAGGACTAACCTACGAGCAGTACTTC.

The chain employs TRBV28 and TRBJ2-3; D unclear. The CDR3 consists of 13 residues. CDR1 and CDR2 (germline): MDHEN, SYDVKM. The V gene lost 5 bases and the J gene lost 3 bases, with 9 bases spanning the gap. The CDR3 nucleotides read TGTGCCAGCAGTGTCACCGGGACAGATACGCAGTATTTT. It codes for CASSVTGTDTQYF.

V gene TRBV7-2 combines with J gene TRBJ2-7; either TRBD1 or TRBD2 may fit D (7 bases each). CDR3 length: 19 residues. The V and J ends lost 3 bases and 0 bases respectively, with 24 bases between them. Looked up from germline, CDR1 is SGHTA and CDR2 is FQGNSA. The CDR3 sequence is CASSFPNGQGGFSSYEQYF. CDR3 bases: TGTGCCAGCAGCTTCCCAAACGGGCAGGGGGGGTTTAGCTCCTACGAGCAGTACTTC. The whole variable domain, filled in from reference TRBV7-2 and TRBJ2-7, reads GAGVSQSPSNKVTEKGKDVELRCDPISGHTALYWYRQSLGQGLEFLIYFQGNSAPDKSGLPSDRFSAERTGGSVSTLTIQRTQQEDSAVYLCASSFPNGQGGFSSYEQYFGPGTRLTVT.

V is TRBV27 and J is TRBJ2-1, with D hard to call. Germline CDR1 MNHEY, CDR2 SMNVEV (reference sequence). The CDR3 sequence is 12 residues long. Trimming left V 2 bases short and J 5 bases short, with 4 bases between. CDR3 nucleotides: TGTGCCAGCAGTTTAGCAGACAATGAGCAGTTCTTC. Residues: CASSLADNEQFF.

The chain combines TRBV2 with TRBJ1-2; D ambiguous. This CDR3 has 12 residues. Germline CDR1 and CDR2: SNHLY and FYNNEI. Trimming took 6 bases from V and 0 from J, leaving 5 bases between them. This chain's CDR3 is CASRPPNYGYTF. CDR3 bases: TGTGCCAGCAGGCCGCCTAACTATGGCTACACCTTC.

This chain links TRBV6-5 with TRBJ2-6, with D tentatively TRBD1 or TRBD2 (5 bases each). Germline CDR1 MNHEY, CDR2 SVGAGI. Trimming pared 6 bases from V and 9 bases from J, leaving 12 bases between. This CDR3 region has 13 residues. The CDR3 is CASSPGTGNVLTF. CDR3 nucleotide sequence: TGTGCCAGCAGCCCCGGGACGGGCAACGTCCTGACTTTC.

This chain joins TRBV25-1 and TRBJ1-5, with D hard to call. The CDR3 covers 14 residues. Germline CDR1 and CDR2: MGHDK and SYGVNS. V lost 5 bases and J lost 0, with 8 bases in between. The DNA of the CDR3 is TGTGCCAGCAGTCCTCCCTATAGCAATCAGCCCCAGCATTTT. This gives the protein CASSPPYSNQPQHF.

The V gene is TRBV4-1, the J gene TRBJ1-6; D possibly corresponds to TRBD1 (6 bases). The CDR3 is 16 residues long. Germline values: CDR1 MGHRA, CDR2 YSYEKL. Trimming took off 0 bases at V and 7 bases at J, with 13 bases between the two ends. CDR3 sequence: CASSQDFTRGNSPLHF. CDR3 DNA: TGCGCCAGCAGCCAAGATTTCACCAGGGGAAATTCACCCCTCCACTTT.

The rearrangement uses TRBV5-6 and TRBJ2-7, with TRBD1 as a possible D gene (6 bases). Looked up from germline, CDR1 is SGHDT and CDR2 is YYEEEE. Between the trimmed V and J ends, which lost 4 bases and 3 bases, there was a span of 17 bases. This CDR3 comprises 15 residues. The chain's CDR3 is CASSGPKDSFYEQYF. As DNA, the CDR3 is TGTGCCAGCAGCGGCCCTAAGGACAGCTTCTACGAGCAGTACTTC.